Below, 14 T cell receptor beta chains from the same sample are listed, as sequenced in a study of T-cell reconstitution after alpha-beta-depleted transplantation in children. TCRbeta library preparation incorporated unique molecular identifiers. Via MiXCR, TCRdb re-called the PCR reads, giving one row per CDR3 protein. The table records about a million distinct CDR3 sequences, around 30% of them present only once. Material: PBMCs, mostly from graft donor cells, obtained 360 days after TCRalphabeta/CD19-depleted stem cell transplant. The receptor set was obtained from a boy in the first two years of life who had a stem cell transplant for SCID, so the T cells may come from the graft donor.

The gene calls are TRBV2 and TRBJ2-4; tentatively, D is TRBD2 (5 bases). Per the germline V gene, CDR1 is SNHLY and CDR2 is FYNNEI. CDR3 length equals 17 residues. V dropped 5 bases and J dropped 1 base, with 18 bases sitting between them. CDR3 nucleotides: TGTGCCAGCAGTAAGCCCCCTGGACTCGATGCCAAAAACATTCAGTACTTC. It yields the protein CASSKPPGLDAKNIQYF.

A few counts support this clonotype. In nucleotides, the CDR3 is TGCAGTGCTGACCGCTCCTACAATGAGCAGTTCTTC. This gives the protein CSADRSYNEQFF. The V and J genes are TRBV20-1 and TRBJ2-1; D uncertain. The CDR3 sequence is 12 residues long. In germline, CDR1 is DFQATT, CDR2 SNEGSKA (reference sequence). V dropped 5 bases and J dropped 0 bases, with 5 bases sitting between them.

This clonotype was counted between two and nine times. This chain joins TRBV20-1 and TRBJ2-1; 10 bases match TRBD2. The germline V gene has CDR1 DFQATT and CDR2 SNEGSKA (reference sequence). The CDR3 is made up of 12 amino acids. After removal of 3 bases from V and 9 bases from J, the junction contained 2 bases not matched to a gene. CDR3 sequence (DNA): TGCAGTGCTAGGAGACTAGCGGGTGAGCAGTTCTTC. Its translation: CSARRLAGEQFF.

The chain combines TRBV2 with TRBJ2-2; D might be TRBD1 (6 bases). Germline lookup yields CDR1 SNHLY and CDR2 FYNNEI. Trimming stripped 10 bases from V and 9 bases from J, with 15 bases between. This CDR3 has 12 residues. The CDR3 region is CATSVQGRELFF. The CDR3 DNA sequence: TGTGCCACCTCGGTACAGGGAAGGGAGCTGTTTTTT.

In this sample, this clonotype turned up once. The chain couples TRBV20-1 to TRBJ2-7, with D perhaps matching TRBD2 (5 bases). CDR3 length: 14 amino acids. CDR1 is DFQATT and CDR2 is SNEGSKA in the germline V gene (reference sequence). With 3 bases removed from V and 0 bases from J, the gap between germline ends came to 12 bases. For the CDR3, the DNA is TGCAGTGCTAGGGAGGAGGCCCGCTCCTACGAGCAGTACTTC. Protein: CSAREEARSYEQYF.

The chain is built from TRBV9 and TRBJ2-3, with D unclear. The CDR3 runs 14 residues. Germline CDR1 reads SGDLS; CDR2 reads YYNGEE. Trimming shortened V by 4 bases and J by 3 bases, and 12 bases separated the two germline ends. Here the CDR3 DNA reads TGTGCCAGCAGCTTATACGCGGAGACAGATACGCAGTATTTT. Its protein product is CASSLYAETDTQYF.

This clonotype turned up a few times. The rearrangement uses TRBV4-1 and TRBJ2-3, with 8 bases lining up with TRBD1. The V gene end was trimmed by 2 bases and the J gene end by 1 base; junction bases not matched to a gene: 2. The V gene's germline CDR1 is MGHRA and CDR2 YSYEKL. The CDR3 totals 15 residues. The CDR3 loop is CASSQRGQGTDTQYF. DNA for the CDR3: TGCGCCAGCAGCCAAAGGGGACAGGGCACAGATACGCAGTATTTT.

This clonotype was observed a handful of times. The chain has TRBV15 and TRBJ2-3, with a possible D match to TRBD1 (5 bases). Looked up from germline, CDR1 is LNHNV and CDR2 is YYDKDF (reference sequence). V shed 3 bases and J shed 5 bases, with 12 bases lying between them. CDR3 length: 14 residues. The CDR3 loop reads CATSRFGAVDTQYF. The CDR3 nucleotides are TGTGCCACCAGCAGGTTTGGGGCTGTAGATACGCAGTATTTT.

This chain connects TRBV5-1 to TRBJ2-1; D ambiguous. Germline lookup yields CDR1 SGHRS and CDR2 YFSETQ. The length of the CDR3 is 16 residues. Trimming shortened V by 0 bases and J by 5 bases, and 15 bases separated the two germline ends. The CDR3 nucleotides read TGCGCCAGCAGCTTGGCAGGACCTATCATAGACAATGAGCAGTTCTTC. Its protein is CASSLAGPIIDNEQFF.

This clonotype turned up a few times. The junction departs from germline at one end; a sequencing error may be responsible. V usage is TRBV2 and J usage is TRBJ2-7; 12 bases align to TRBD2. This CDR3 has 15 residues. Germline values: CDR1 SNHLY, CDR2 FYNNEI. The CDR3 nucleotides read TGTGCCAGCAGGGAAGGACTAGCGGGGACGTACGAGCAGTACTTC. As protein: CASREGLAGTYEQYF. The variable domain in full, completed from reference TRBV2 and TRBJ2-7, reads EPEVTQTPSHQVTQMGQEVILRCVPISNHLYFYWYRQILGQKVEFLVSFYNNEISEKSEIFDDQFSVERPDGSNFTLKIRSTKLEDSAMYFCASREGLAGTYEQYFGPGTRLTVT.

V is TRBV28 and J is TRBJ1-2, with 10 bases identical to TRBD1. Looked up from germline, CDR1 is MDHEN and CDR2 is SYDVKM. The CDR3 has 16 amino acids. The junction had 12 bases not matched to a gene; V was cut back by 3 bases and J by 8 bases. The CDR3 here is CASSFARTGGQEGYTF. CDR3 nucleotide sequence: TGTGCCAGCAGTTTTGCGAGGACAGGGGGGCAGGAAGGCTACACCTTC.

The chain is built from TRBV5-5 and TRBJ2-7; no clear D gene. V gave up 4 bases and J gave up 2 bases, with 10 bases separating them. This CDR3 has 13 residues. Germline V gives CDR1 SGHKS, CDR2 YYEKEE (reference sequence). CDR3 sequence: CASSIPKPYEQYF. The DNA of the CDR3 is TGTGCCAGCAGCATCCCCAAACCCTACGAGCAGTACTTC.

The V and J genes are TRBV5-5 and TRBJ2-5; 16 bases agree with TRBD2. Germline values: CDR1 SGHKS, CDR2 YYEKEE (reference sequence). The V and J ends lost 4 bases and 0 bases, in that order; junction bases with no gene match: 6. The CDR3 is 18 residues long. The CDR3 coding sequence is TGTGCCAGCAGCGTGGGACTAGCGGGGGGGCTGTACCAAGAGACCCAGTACTTC. It specifies CASSVGLAGGLYQETQYF.

The rearrangement uses TRBV5-1 and TRBJ1-1; tentative D call: TRBD1 (5 bases). Trimming pared 5 bases from V and 2 bases from J, leaving 13 bases between. The germline CDR1 and CDR2 sequences are SGHRS and YFSETQ. This CDR3 contains 14 residues. CDR3 loop: CASSIAGSNTEAFF. CDR3 nucleotide sequence: TGCGCCAGCAGTATCGCAGGGTCCAACACTGAAGCTTTCTTT.